This TCR beta chain was documented in a study of blood T cells in healthy people across ages. General study points: Unsorted PBMCs ruled out conclusive naive versus antigen-experienced comparison. Strong correlation was found linking TCR beta diversity to naive T cell percentage.

Each donor's blood draw was roughly 9.5 milliliters of peripheral blood. It was with a sample-barcoded 5' primer and a J-beta primer mix that a second PCR of about 7 to 12 cycles was run. TCRdb itself ran the 5' RACE reads through MiXCR, one entry per CDR3 protein. The sample contains about 1,000,000 distinct CDR3 sequences, roughly 45% of which appear only once. With respect to this clonotype: What it binds is not known.

The ends lost 10 bases at V and 4 bases at J; junction bases unmatched: 10. Per germline, CDR1 MNHEY and CDR2 SMNVEV (reference sequence). The CDR3 spans 14 residues. The origin of this receptor is a woman in her sixties or seventies in good health. The V call is TRBV27, the J call TRBJ2-1; TRBD2 agrees at 7 bases. The sequenced sample was blood. CDR3 amino acids: CAISRRGTYNEQFF. For the CDR3, the DNA is TGTGCCATCTCGAGGCGGGGGACTTACAATGAGCAGTTCTTC.